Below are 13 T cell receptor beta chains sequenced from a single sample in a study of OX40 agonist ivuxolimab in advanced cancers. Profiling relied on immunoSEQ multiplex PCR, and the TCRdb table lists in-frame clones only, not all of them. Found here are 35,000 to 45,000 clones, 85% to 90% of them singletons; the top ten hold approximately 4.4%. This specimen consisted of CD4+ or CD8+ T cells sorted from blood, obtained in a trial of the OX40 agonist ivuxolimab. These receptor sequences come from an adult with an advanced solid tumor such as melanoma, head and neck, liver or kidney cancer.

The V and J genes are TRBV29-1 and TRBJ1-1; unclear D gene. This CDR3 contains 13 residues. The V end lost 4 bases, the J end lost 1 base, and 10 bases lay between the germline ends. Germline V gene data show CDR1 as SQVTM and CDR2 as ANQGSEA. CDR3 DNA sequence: TGCAGCGTTGGGGCAGCGAGGAACACTGAAGCTTTCTTT. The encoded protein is CSVGAARNTEAFF.

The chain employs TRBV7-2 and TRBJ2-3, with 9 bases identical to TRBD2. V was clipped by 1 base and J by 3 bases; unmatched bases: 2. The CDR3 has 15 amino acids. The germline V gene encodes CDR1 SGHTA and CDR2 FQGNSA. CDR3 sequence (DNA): TGTGCCAGCAGCTTAGTTAGCGGGGGAACAGATACGCAGTATTTT. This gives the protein CASSLVSGGTDTQYF.

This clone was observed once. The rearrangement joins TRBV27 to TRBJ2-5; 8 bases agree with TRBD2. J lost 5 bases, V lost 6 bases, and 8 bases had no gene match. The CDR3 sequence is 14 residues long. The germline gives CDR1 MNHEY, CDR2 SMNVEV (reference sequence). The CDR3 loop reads CASSDGRAVETQYF. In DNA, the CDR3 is TGTGCCAGCAGCGACGGGAGGGCCGTTGAGACCCAGTACTTC.

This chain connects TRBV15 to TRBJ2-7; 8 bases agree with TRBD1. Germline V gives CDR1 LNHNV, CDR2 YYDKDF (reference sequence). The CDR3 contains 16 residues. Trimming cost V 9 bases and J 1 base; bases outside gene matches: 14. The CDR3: CATSRQGTGISYEQYF. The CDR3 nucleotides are TGTGCCACTTCCCGGCAAGGGACAGGTATTTCCTACGAGCAGTACTTC.

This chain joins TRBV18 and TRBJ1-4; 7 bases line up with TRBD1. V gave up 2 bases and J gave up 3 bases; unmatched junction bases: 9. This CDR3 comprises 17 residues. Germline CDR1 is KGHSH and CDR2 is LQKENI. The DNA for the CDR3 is TGTGCCAGCTCACCAAGAGGGGGCTCACAGTCTAATGAAAAACTGTTTTTT. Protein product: CASSPRGGSQSNEKLFF.

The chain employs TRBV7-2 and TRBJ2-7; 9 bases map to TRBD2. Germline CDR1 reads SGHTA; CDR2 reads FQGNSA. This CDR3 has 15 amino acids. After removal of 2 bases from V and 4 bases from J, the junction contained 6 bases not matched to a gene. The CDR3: CASSLTSGGSYEQYF. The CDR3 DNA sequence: TGTGCCAGCAGCTTAACAAGCGGGGGGTCTTACGAGCAGTACTTC.

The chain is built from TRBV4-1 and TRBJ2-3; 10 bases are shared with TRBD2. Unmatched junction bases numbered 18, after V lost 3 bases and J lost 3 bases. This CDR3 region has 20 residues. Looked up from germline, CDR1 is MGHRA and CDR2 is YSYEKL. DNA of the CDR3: TGCGCCAGCAGCCAGTCGAGGGCTACTAGCGGGATAAGGGGAACAGATACGCAGTATTTT. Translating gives CASSQSRATSGIRGTDTQYF.

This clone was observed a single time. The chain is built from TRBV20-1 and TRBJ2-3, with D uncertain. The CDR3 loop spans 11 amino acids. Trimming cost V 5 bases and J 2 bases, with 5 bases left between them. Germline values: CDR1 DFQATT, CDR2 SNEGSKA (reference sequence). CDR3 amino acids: CSAGITDTQYF. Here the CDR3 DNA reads TGCAGTGCTGGCATCACAGATACGCAGTATTTT.

The CDR3 DNA reads TGTGCCAGTAGTATAAGGCTAGCTGGTGAGGCAGATACGCAGTATTTT. Protein product: CASSIRLAGEADTQYF. J is TRBJ2-3 and V is TRBV19, with D possibly being TRBD2 (5 bases). This CDR3 contains 16 residues. Germline CDR1 LNHDA, CDR2 SQIVND (reference sequence). The V and J ends lost 2 bases and 4 bases respectively, with 16 bases between them.

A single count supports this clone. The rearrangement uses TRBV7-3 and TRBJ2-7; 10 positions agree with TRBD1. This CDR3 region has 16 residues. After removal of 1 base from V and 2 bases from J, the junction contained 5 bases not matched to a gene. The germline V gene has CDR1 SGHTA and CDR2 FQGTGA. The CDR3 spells CASSLSGQGGPYEQYF. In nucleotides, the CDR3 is TGTGCCAGCAGCTTAAGTGGACAGGGGGGGCCCTACGAGCAGTACTTC.

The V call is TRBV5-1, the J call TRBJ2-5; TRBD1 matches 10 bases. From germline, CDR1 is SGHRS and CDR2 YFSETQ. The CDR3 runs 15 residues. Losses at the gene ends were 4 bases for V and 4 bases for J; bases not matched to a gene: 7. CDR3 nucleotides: TGCGCCAGCAGCAAGGGACAGGGGCTAGGAGAGACCCAGTACTTC. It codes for CASSKGQGLGETQYF.

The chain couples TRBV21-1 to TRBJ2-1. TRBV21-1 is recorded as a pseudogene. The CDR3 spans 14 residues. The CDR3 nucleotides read TGTGCCAGCAGCGGTAGGGACGGTGACAATGAGCAGTTCTTC. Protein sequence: CASSGRDGDNEQFF.

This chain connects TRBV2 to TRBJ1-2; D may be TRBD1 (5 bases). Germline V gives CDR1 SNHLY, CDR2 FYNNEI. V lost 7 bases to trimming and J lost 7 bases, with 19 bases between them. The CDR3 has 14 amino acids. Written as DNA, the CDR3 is TGTGCCAGCACCGACGTGGGCAGGGCGGGTGGCTACACCTTC. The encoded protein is CASTDVGRAGGYTF.